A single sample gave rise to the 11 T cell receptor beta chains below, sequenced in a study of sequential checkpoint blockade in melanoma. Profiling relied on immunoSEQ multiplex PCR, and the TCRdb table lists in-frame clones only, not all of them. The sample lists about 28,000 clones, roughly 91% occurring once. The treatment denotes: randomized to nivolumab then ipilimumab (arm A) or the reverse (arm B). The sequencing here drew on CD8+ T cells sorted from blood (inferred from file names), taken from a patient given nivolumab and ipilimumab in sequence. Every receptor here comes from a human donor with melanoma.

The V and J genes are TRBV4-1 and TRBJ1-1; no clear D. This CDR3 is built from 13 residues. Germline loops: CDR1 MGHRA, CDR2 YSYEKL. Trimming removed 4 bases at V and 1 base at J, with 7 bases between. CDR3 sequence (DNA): TGCGCCAGCAGCCTCTTCGGGAACACTGAAGCTTTCTTT. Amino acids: CASSLFGNTEAFF.

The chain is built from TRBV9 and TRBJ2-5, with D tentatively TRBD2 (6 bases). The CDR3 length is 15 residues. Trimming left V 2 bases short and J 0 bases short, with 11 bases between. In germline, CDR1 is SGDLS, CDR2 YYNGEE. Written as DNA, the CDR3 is TGTGCCAGCAGCGTTAGCGGAAGATACCAAGAGACCCAGTACTTC. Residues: CASSVSGRYQETQYF.

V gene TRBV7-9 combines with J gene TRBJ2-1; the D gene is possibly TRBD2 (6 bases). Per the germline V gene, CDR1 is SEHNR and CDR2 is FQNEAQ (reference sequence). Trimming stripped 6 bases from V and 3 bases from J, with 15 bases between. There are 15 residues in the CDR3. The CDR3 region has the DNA TGTGCCAGCAGTTTATTCCCGGGACTCTACAATGAGCAGTTCTTC. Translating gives CASSLFPGLYNEQFF.

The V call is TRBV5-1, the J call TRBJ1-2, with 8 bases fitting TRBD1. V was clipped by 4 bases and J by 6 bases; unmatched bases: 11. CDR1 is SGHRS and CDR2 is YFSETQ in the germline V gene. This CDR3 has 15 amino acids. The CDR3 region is CASSEIQGGVNGYTF. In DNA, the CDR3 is TGCGCCAGCAGCGAAATACAGGGGGGCGTCAATGGCTACACCTTC.

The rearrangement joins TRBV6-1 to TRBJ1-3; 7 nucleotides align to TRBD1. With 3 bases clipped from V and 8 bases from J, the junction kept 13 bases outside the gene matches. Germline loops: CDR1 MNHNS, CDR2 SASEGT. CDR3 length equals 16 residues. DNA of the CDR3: TGTGCCAGCAGTGACCGGTTCGGGACAGAAGGCGACACCATATATTTT. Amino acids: CASSDRFGTEGDTIYF.

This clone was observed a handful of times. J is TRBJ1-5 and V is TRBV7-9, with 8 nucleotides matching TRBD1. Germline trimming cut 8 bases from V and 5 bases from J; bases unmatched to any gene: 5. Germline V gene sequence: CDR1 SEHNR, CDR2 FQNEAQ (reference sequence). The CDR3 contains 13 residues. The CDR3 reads CASAGGEDQPQHF. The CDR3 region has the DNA TGTGCCAGCGCAGGGGGCGAAGATCAGCCCCAGCATTTT.

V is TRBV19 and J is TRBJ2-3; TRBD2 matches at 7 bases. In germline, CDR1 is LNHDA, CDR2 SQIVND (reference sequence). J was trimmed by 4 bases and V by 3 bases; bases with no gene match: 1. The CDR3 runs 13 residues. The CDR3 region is CASSMGGPDTQYF. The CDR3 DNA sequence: TGTGCCAGTAGTATGGGAGGGCCAGATACGCAGTATTTT.

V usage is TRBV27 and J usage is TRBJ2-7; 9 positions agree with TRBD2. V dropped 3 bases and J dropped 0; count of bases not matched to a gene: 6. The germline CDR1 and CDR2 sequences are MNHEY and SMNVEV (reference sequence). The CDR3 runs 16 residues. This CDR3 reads CASSFSAGGISYEQYF. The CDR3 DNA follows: TGTGCCAGCAGTTTCTCTGCGGGAGGGATCTCCTACGAGCAGTACTTC.

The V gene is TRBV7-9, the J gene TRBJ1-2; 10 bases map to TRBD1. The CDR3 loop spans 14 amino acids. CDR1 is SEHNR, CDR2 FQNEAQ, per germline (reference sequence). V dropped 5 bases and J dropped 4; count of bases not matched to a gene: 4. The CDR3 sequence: CASSERTGGYGYTF. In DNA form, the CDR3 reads TGTGCCAGCAGCGAAAGGACAGGGGGCTATGGCTACACCTTC.

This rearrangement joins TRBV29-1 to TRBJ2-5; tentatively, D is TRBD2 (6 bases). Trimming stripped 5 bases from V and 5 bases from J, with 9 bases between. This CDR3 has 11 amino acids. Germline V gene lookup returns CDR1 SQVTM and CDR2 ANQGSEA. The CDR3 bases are TGCAGCGTTTACGGGGGTGAGACCCAGTACTTC. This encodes CSVYGGETQYF.

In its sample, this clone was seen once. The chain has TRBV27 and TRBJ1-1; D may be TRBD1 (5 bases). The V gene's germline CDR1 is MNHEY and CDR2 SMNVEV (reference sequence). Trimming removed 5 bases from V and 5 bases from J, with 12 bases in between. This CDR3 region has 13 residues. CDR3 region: CASSLRGVTEAFF. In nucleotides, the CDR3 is TGTGCCAGCAGTCTTCGGGGGGTGACTGAAGCTTTCTTT.